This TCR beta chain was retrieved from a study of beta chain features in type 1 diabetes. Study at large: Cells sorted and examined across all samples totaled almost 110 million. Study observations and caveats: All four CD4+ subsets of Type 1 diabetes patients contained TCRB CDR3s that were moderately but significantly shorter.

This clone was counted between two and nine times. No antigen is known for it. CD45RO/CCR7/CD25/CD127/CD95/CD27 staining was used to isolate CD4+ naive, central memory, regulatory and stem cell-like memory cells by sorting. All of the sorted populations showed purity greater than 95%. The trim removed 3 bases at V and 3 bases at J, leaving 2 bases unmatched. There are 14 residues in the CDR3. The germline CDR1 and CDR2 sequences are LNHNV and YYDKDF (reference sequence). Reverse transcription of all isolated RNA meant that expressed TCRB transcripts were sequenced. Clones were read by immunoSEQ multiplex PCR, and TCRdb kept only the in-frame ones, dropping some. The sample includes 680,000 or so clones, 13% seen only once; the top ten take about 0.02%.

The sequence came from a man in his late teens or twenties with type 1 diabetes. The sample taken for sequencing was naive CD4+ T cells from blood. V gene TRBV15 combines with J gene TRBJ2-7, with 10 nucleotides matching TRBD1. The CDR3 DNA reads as TGTGCCACCAGCAGCGGACAGGGGGGCTACGAGCAGTACTTC. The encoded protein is CATSSGQGGYEQYF.